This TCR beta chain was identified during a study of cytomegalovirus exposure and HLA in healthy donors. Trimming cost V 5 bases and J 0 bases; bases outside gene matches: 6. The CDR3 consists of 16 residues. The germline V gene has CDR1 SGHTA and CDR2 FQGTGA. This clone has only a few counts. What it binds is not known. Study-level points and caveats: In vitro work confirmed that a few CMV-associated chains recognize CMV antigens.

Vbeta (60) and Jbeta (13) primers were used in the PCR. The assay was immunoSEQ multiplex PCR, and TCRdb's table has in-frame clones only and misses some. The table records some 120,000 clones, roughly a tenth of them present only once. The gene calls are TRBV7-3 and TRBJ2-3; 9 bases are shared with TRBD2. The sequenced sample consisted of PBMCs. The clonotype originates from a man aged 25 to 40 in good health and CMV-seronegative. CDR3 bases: TGTGCCAGCAGCGTAGCTGCGGGAGGGAGCACAGATACGCAGTATTTT. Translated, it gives CASSVAAGGSTDTQYF.